Each of the 9 T cell receptor beta chains below was sequenced from the same sample in a study of CD8 T cells in ankylosing spondylitis. TCRdb processed the 5' RACE reads anew with MiXCR; each CDR3 protein has one entry. Of hundreds of thousands of distinct CDR3 sequences detected, about 10% appear once; the ten largest clones hold roughly 23%. The sample was blood, either unsorted or a sorted T cell fraction (not recorded which). The origin of the receptors is a male donor with ankylosing spondylitis or in good health (not recorded which).

This chain uses TRBV5-5 with TRBJ2-1; D remains ambiguous. Germline CDR1 SGHKS, CDR2 YYEKEE (reference sequence). This CDR3 region has 12 residues. The ends were cut back, 4 bases at V and 6 bases at J, with 8 bases in the middle. This CDR3 is CASSRTVNEQFF. CDR3 sequence (DNA): TGTGCCAGCAGCCGGACGGTCAATGAGCAGTTCTTC.

Concerning this clonotype: Relative to the germline gene, one junction end is altered; a read error may explain this. J is TRBJ2-3 and V is TRBV20-1; 9 bases align to TRBD2. Germline V gene data show CDR1 as DFQATT and CDR2 as SNEGSKA (reference sequence). CDR3 length: 15 residues. Here the CDR3 reads CCASPTSGRTDTQYF. The CDR3 DNA reads as TGCTGTGCTAGTCCGACTAGCGGCCGCACAGATACGCAGTATTTT.

This clonotype was seen at least ten times. The chain uses TRBV5-1 and TRBJ2-3, with TRBD1 identical over 9 bases. V lost 0 bases and J lost 2; bases outside the gene matches: 4. The CDR3 has 16 residues. CDR1 and CDR2 (germline): SGHRS, YFSETQ. The CDR3 loop reads CASSLGTGVSTDTQYF. CDR3 nucleotides: TGCGCCAGCAGCTTGGGGACAGGGGTTTCCACAGATACGCAGTATTTT.

About this clonotype: With a much larger clone just one base away, this may be a read error. Here the CDR3 reads CAIIGSSGENTGELLF. The CDR3 DNA sequence: TGTGCCATCATTGGGTCCAGCGGGGAGAACACCGGGGAGCTGCTTTTT. V gene TRBV10-3 combines with J gene TRBJ2-2, with 7 nucleotides matching TRBD2. The V gene's germline CDR1 is ENHRY and CDR2 SYGVKD. This CDR3 has 16 residues.

This clonotype has a count of ten or more. A read error may account for a junction end that differs from germline. The rearrangement uses TRBV7-7 and TRBJ2-3; 7 nucleotides match TRBD1. CDR1 is SSHAT and CDR2 is FNYEAQ in the germline V gene (reference sequence). The CDR3 is 15 amino acids. The CDR3 DNA reads TGTGCTAGCAGCTCGGGACAGCTCCGCACAGATACGCAGTATTTT. Translating it yields CASSSGQLRTDTQYF.

This clonotype was observed at least ten times. The CDR3 region is CSVSPRNEQFF. DNA of the CDR3: TGCAGCGTTAGCCCTCGCAATGAGCAGTTCTTC. The V and J genes are TRBV29-1 and TRBJ2-1; D unresolved. The germline CDR1 and CDR2 sequences are SQVTM and ANQGSEA. The germline V and J ends were trimmed by 5 bases and 6 bases, with 8 bases remaining between them. This CDR3 contains 11 residues.

This clonotype was seen at least ten times. The chain combines TRBV9 with TRBJ2-7, with a weak D call TRBD2 (5 bases). CDR1 is SGDLS, CDR2 YYNGEE, per germline. This CDR3 is built from 8 residues. CDR3 sequence reads: CAAGEQYF. The CDR3, as DNA: TGTGCTGCGGGCGAGCAGTACTTC.

This clonotype was seen more than once but under ten times. J is TRBJ1-5 and V is TRBV19; a weak D match, TRBD1 (6 bases). Germline CDR1 LNHDA, CDR2 SQIVND (reference sequence). CDR3 length: 18 residues. Trimming left V 7 bases short and J 5 bases short, with 27 bases between. The CDR3: CASKNPLAGHTKHQPQHF. CDR3 in DNA: TGTGCCAGTAAAAACCCCCTCGCGGGACACACTAAACATCAGCCCCAGCATTTT.

This clonotype has a handful of counts. The rearrangement links TRBV7-2 to TRBJ2-3; 10 bases align to TRBD2. Germline V CDR1 and CDR2: SGHTA, FQGNSA. The CDR3 spans 17 residues. V lost 2 bases to trimming and J lost 4 bases; unmatched junction nucleotides: 9. The CDR3 loop reads CASSLRDLGTSADTQYF. The CDR3 nucleotides read TGTGCCAGCAGCTTACGGGACCTCGGGACTAGCGCAGATACGCAGTATTTT.